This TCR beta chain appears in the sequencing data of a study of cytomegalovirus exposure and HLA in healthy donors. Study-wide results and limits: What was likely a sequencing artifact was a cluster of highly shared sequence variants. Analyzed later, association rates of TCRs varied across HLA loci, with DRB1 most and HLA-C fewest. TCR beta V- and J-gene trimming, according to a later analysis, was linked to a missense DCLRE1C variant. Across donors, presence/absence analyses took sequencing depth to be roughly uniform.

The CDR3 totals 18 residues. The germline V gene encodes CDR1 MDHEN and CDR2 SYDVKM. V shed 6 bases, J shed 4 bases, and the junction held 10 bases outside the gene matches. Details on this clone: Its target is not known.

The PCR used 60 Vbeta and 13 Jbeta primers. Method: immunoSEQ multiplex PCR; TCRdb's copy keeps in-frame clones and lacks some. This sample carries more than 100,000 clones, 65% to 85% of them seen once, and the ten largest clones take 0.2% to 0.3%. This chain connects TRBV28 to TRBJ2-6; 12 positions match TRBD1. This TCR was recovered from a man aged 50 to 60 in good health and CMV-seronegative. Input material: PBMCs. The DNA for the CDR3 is TGTGCCAGCAGCCCTTGGGACAGGGGGCCGGGGGGGGCCAACGTCCTGACTTTC. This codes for CASSPWDRGPGGANVLTF.